In its sample, the clone carrying this T cell receptor (beta chain) was seen once. The record originates from a study of blood T cell repertoires in COVID-19. V lost 5 bases to trimming and J lost 1 base, with 13 bases between them. Germline V gene lookup returns CDR1 SGHRS and CDR2 YFSETQ. The CDR3 loop spans 14 amino acids. The data were produced by immunoSEQ multiplex PCR, yet TCRdb's version contains in-frame clones alone and is incomplete. The table records around 210,000 clones, roughly 88% of them present only once. The sequenced sample consisted of peripheral blood. V and J are TRBV5-1 and TRBJ2-7; possible D gene TRBD2, 5 bases. The source of this sequence is a man aged 18 to 29 with active or convalescent COVID-19. This CDR3 is CASRKDSRSYEQYF. The CDR3 coding sequence is TGCGCCAGCAGAAAGGACTCCCGATCCTACGAGCAGTACTTC.